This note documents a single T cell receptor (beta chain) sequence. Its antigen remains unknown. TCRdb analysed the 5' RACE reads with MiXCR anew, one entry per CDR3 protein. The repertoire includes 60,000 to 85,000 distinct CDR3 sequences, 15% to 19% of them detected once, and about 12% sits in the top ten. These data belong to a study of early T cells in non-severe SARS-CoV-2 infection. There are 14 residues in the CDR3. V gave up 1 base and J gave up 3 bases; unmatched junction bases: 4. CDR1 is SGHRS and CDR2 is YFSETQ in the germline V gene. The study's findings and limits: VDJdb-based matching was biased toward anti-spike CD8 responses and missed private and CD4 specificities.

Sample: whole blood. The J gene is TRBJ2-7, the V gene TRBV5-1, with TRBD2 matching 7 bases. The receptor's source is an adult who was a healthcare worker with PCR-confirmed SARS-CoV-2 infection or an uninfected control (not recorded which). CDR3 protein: CASSLWGLNYEQYF. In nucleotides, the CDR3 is TGCGCCAGCAGCTTGTGGGGACTAAACTACGAGCAGTACTTC.